Reported below is one T cell receptor beta chain. This CDR3 has 15 amino acids. The germline V gene has CDR1 SGHNT and CDR2 YYREEE (reference sequence). The V segment lost 4 bases and the J segment 1 base; nucleotides outside the gene matches: 6. The data stem from a study of blood T cell repertoires in COVID-19. Profiling relied on immunoSEQ multiplex PCR, and the TCRdb table lists in-frame clones only, not all of them. The sample holds approximately 66,000 clones, around 87% seen once. The sequenced material came from peripheral blood. This chain joins TRBV5-4 and TRBJ1-2, with 8 nucleotides matching TRBD1. The origin of this receptor is a man in his sixties with acute or convalescent COVID-19. The CDR3, as DNA: TGTGCCAGCAGCCCGCAGGGGGCAAGTAACTATGGCTACACCTTC. Its translation is CASSPQGASNYGYTF.